The present T cell receptor (beta chain) was sequenced within a study of T cell changes during pregnancy in multiple sclerosis. Produced via immunoSEQ multiplex PCR; TCRdb's table is partial and in-frame only. The sample shows approximately 44,000 clones, around nine tenths of them seen only once. Germline-derived CDR1 and CDR2 are SGDLS and YYNGEE. The germline V and J ends were trimmed by 4 bases and 1 base, with 12 bases remaining between them. The CDR3 has 15 amino acids. This sequence joins TRBV9 and TRBJ2-1; D possibly corresponds to TRBD1 (5 bases). The sequenced sample was CD4+ T cells from peripheral blood mononuclear cells, obtained in the first trimester of pregnancy. The TCR comes from a female donor with multiple sclerosis, enrolled in a pregnancy study. The DNA of the CDR3 is TGTGCCAGCAGCCCAAGGGGCCCTTCCTACAATGAGCAGTTCTTC. It specifies CASSPRGPSYNEQFF.